The clone carrying this T cell receptor beta chain was observed a few times. Antigen: not known. V shed 2 bases and J shed 1 base, with 21 bases lying between them. Germline V CDR1 and CDR2: LGHNA, YNFKEQ. This CDR3 is 19 amino acids long. The PCR contained 60 Vbeta and 13 Jbeta primers. This table comes from immunoSEQ multiplex PCR, and its TCRdb copy is limited to in-frame clones, with some not included. In the table there are roughly 150,000 clones, over 70% of which are singletons. These data come from a study of cytomegalovirus exposure and HLA in healthy donors. Study-wide context: About 85 million unique TCR sequences came from HLA-typed donors in an early release. Study-wide points: The study reported that TCR beta sequences accurately predicted HLA-A and HLA-B alleles in most subjects.

This TCR came from a woman aged 18-30 years in good health and CMV-seronegative. The rearrangement links TRBV4-2 to TRBJ2-4, with D perhaps TRBD1 (6 bases). Sequencing used PBMCs. This CDR3 reads CASSQSTGTESSAKNIQYF. CDR3 DNA sequence: TGTGCCAGCAGCCAATCGACAGGCACCGAATCCTCGGCCAAAAACATTCAGTACTTC.